The next 28 T cell receptor beta chains were all read from a single sample in a study of blood T cell repertoires in COVID-19 (dated by TCRdb to the early 2020s). Libraries were constructed by the immunoSEQ multiplex PCR assay. Sourced from immuneACCESS, this table was stored by TCRdb with only in-frame sequences that have V and J called. A share of the clones is absent; for the studies checked, an unresolved V gene accounts for under half, and the remainder has no known explanation. The sample table contains about 34,000 clones; only one count was recorded for approximately 71% of them. The leading ten clones occupy about 15% of the sample. Sequencing input: peripheral blood. These receptors were collected from a man at least 80 years old with active or convalescent COVID-19.

The chain recombines TRBV28 with TRBJ2-2, with D possibly TRBD1 on 6 matching bases. The CDR3 extends over 16 amino acids. Germline loops: CDR1 MDHEN, CDR2 SYDVKM. Deletions cut 4 bases from V and 3 bases from J, with 15 bases between. The CDR3 loop reads CASSSSGTPDTGELFF. The DNA for the CDR3 is TGTGCCAGCAGTTCTTCTGGGACACCCGACACCGGGGAGCTGTTTTTT.

The V call is TRBV11-2, the J call TRBJ2-3; D is uncertain. V shed 5 bases and J shed 6 bases, with 9 bases lying between them. Germline V CDR1 and CDR2: SGHAT, FQNNGV. CDR3 length: 12 amino acids. CDR3 region: CASSPRSDTQYF. The CDR3 nucleotides read TGTGCCAGCAGCCCGCGTTCGGATACGCAGTATTTT.

The chain joins TRBV28 to TRBJ2-7, with TRBD1 matching 7 bases. Germline V lookup: CDR1 MDHEN, CDR2 SYDVKM. There are 15 residues in the CDR3. V lost 5 bases and J lost 2; bases outside the gene matches: 9. DNA for the CDR3: TGTGCCAGCAGTGCTTCCGGGACAGTCACCTACGAGCAGTACTTC. It is translated as CASSASGTVTYEQYF.

The CDR3 loop reads CASSPGGGMANTEAFF. In nucleotides, the CDR3 is TGCGCCAGCAGCCCCGGGGGGGGGATGGCGAACACTGAAGCTTTCTTT. V gene TRBV5-1 combines with J gene TRBJ1-1; D is possibly TRBD1 (5 bases). The V end lost 4 bases, the J end lost 1 base, and 17 bases lay between the germline ends. Germline loops: CDR1 SGHRS, CDR2 YFSETQ. The CDR3 is 16 amino acids.

This clone is a singleton in its sample. The CDR3 DNA reads TGTGCCAGCAGCTGGGACAGTCCAGGGCAGTTCTTC. This codes for CASSWDSPGQFF. The genes are TRBV7-2 and TRBJ2-1, with 7 bases lining up with TRBD1. V shed 4 bases and J 12 bases; nucleotides not matched to a gene: 6. The length of the CDR3 is 12 residues. The V gene's germline CDR1 is SGHTA and CDR2 FQGNSA.

The chain couples TRBV20-1 to TRBJ1-3, with unresolved D. Trimming pared 6 bases from V and 0 bases from J, leaving 3 bases between. The CDR3 spans 11 residues. Germline values: CDR1 DFQATT, CDR2 SNEGSKA (reference sequence). The CDR3 region has the DNA TGCAGTGCCAACTCTGGAAACACCATATATTTT. Amino acids: CSANSGNTIYF.

The chain recombines TRBV7-2 with TRBJ1-3, with a tentative D call TRBD1 (5 bases). V was pared by 1 base and J by 4 bases, with 14 bases between. The CDR3 length is 16 residues. Germline V gene lookup returns CDR1 SGHTA and CDR2 FQGNSA. The CDR3 is CASSLDITGEGNTIYF. CDR3 coding DNA: TGTGCCAGCAGCTTAGACATAACAGGTGAAGGAAACACCATATATTTT. The entire variable domain, with the rest obtained from reference TRBV7-2 and TRBJ1-3, is as follows: GAGVSQSPSNKVTEKGKDVELRCDPISGHTALYWYRQSLGQGLEFLIYFQGNSAPDKSGLPSDRFSAERTGGSVSTLTIQRTQQEDSAVYLCASSLDITGEGNTIYFGEGSWLTVV.

This clone showed up just a few times. The sample holds other DNA sequences that translate to the same CDR3. The chain has TRBV2 and TRBJ2-7, with a tentative D call TRBD1 (5 bases). From germline, CDR1 is SNHLY and CDR2 FYNNEI. V was pared by 3 bases and J by 2 bases, with 11 bases between. The CDR3 has 14 residues. CDR3 DNA sequence: TGTGCCAGCAGTGAGGGGCAGGCGCCCTACGAGCAGTACTTC. The encoded protein is CASSEGQAPYEQYF.

The rearrangement uses TRBV6-5 and TRBJ1-1; 9 bases align to TRBD1. CDR3 length: 15 residues. V was pared by 6 bases and J by 8 bases, with 13 bases of the junction left unmatched. The germline V gene encodes CDR1 MNHEY and CDR2 SVGAGI. The CDR3 sequence: CASRRGAGQGREAFF. CDR3 sequence (DNA): TGTGCCAGCAGACGAGGAGCCGGACAGGGGAGAGAAGCTTTCTTT.

CDR3 protein: CASMTGGDEKLFF. In nucleotides, the CDR3 is TGTGCCAGCATGACAGGGGGGGATGAAAAACTGTTTTTT. The gene calls are TRBV7-9 and TRBJ1-4, with TRBD1 identical over 9 bases. The J segment lost 6 bases and the V segment lost 7 bases, leaving 3 bases of the junction unmatched. Germline V CDR1 and CDR2: SEHNR, FQNEAQ (reference sequence). The CDR3 extends over 13 amino acids.

V and J are TRBV10-1 and TRBJ2-1; the D is unclear. This CDR3 has 15 amino acids. Germline CDR1 is WNHNN and CDR2 is SYGVQD (reference sequence). V was cut by 0 bases and J by 5 bases, with 11 bases left in between. CDR3 nucleotide sequence: TGCGCCAGCAGTGAGTCCCTAGACGGTCACAATGAGCAGTTCTTC. It encodes CASSESLDGHNEQFF.

The chain links TRBV29-1 to TRBJ1-4; maybe TRBD1 (5 bases). The CDR3 has 12 residues. CDR1 and CDR2 (germline): SQVTM, ANQGSEA. Trimming left V 5 bases short and J 8 bases short, with 12 bases between. This CDR3 reads CSVSGSNEKLFF. The CDR3 DNA sequence: TGCAGCGTTTCAGGGTCGAACGAAAAACTGTTTTTT.

This clone was detected only once. The chain couples TRBV14 to TRBJ1-5; D gene ambiguous. V lost 4 bases and J 1 base, leaving 5 bases between the germline ends. CDR1 is SGHDN and CDR2 is FVKESK in the germline V gene. This CDR3 spans 13 amino acids. In DNA form, the CDR3 reads TGTGCCAGCAGCCTAAGCAGCAATCAGCCCCAGCATTTT. This encodes CASSLSSNQPQHF.

This rearrangement joins TRBV27 to TRBJ1-5; TRBD1 matches 11 bases. V lost 0 bases and J lost 4; bases outside the gene matches: 2. Germline values: CDR1 MNHEY, CDR2 SMNVEV (reference sequence). The CDR3 runs to 16 residues. The chain's CDR3 is CASSLSGTGGNQPQHF. CDR3 nucleotide sequence: TGTGCCAGCAGTTTATCCGGGACAGGGGGGAATCAGCCCCAGCATTTT.

The CDR3 spells CASRATGFSNQPQHF. CDR3 DNA sequence: TGTGCCAGCAGGGCGACAGGGTTTAGCAATCAGCCCCAGCATTTT. This chain links TRBV27 with TRBJ1-5; TRBD1 agrees at 7 bases. Trimming removed 6 bases from V and 0 bases from J; junction bases left unmatched: 5. The CDR3 covers 15 residues. Germline CDR1 MNHEY, CDR2 SMNVEV (reference sequence).

The chain joins TRBV12-2 to TRBJ2-1; TRBD2 was called by the table and not checked on the DNA. TRBV12-2 is labeled a pseudogene. This CDR3 has 17 residues. The CDR3 DNA is TGTGCAAGTCGCTTCTTAAAATGGACTAGCGGGTGCCATGAGCAGTTCTTC. It is translated as CASRFLKWTSGCHEQFF.

The chain uses TRBV7-6 and TRBJ1-4; 9 nucleotides agree with TRBD1. The V and J ends lost 1 base and 7 bases, in that order; junction bases with no gene match: 4. In germline, CDR1 is SGHVS, CDR2 FNYEAQ. The CDR3 extends over 15 amino acids. In DNA form, the CDR3 reads TGTGCCAGCAGCTTAGACGGGACAGGGAGTGAAAAACTGTTTTTT. As protein: CASSLDGTGSEKLFF.

This clone is labeled as medium-sized (0.01 to 0.1%). The CDR3 protein is CASSYWTSLNSPLHF. The CDR3 nucleotides are TGTGCCAGCAGTTACTGGACATCTTTGAATTCACCCCTCCACTTT. The J gene is TRBJ1-6, the V gene TRBV6-5, with a tentative D call TRBD1 (5 bases). CDR3 length: 15 residues. V lost 1 base and J 7 bases, leaving 11 bases between the germline ends. Germline V gene sequence: CDR1 MNHEY, CDR2 SVGAGI.

CDR3 in DNA: TGTGCCAGCAGCCAAGAACCGGCGGGAGGAAGGAATGAGCAGTTCTTC. It encodes CASSQEPAGGRNEQFF. This chain joins TRBV4-2 and TRBJ2-1, with 8 bases aligning to TRBD2. Losses at the gene ends were 0 bases for V and 7 bases for J; bases not matched to a gene: 8. The germline V gene encodes CDR1 LGHNA and CDR2 YNFKEQ. The length of the CDR3 is 16 residues.

This chain connects TRBV2 to TRBJ1-2, with TRBD1 as a possible D gene (5 bases). In germline, CDR1 is SNHLY, CDR2 FYNNEI. The CDR3 consists of 13 residues. V dropped 2 bases and J dropped 5 bases, with 9 bases sitting between them. The CDR3 nucleotides read TGTGCCAGCAGTGAATGGGGACTGTATGGCTACACCTTC. Its translation: CASSEWGLYGYTF. Supplemented by reference TRBV2 and TRBJ1-2, the full variable domain reads EPEVTQTPSHQVTQMGQEVILRCVPISNHLYFYWYRQILGQKVEFLVSFYNNEISEKSEIFDDQFSVERPDGSNFTLKIRSTKLEDSAMYFCASSEWGLYGYTFGSGTRLTVV.

The rearrangement links TRBV27 to TRBJ1-5, with no clear D. The germline V gene has CDR1 MNHEY and CDR2 SMNVEV (reference sequence). V was pared by 1 base and J by 6 bases, with 10 bases between. The CDR3 is 14 residues long. CDR3 region: CASSLYFSGQPQHF. Here the CDR3 DNA reads TGTGCCAGCAGTTTATATTTCAGTGGTCAGCCCCAGCATTTT.

V is TRBV4-1 and J is TRBJ2-7; D perhaps matches TRBD2 (5 bases). The CDR3 sequence is 17 residues long. V was trimmed by 2 bases and J by 0 bases, leaving 17 bases between them. CDR1 is MGHRA, CDR2 YSYEKL, per germline. CDR3: CASSQIFIGESSYEQYF. CDR3 bases: TGCGCCAGCAGCCAAATCTTTATCGGGGAAAGCTCCTACGAGCAGTACTTC.

This chain joins TRBV25-1 and TRBJ1-2, with D unresolved. V lost 5 bases to trimming and J lost 7 bases, with 14 bases between them. The CDR3 totals 13 residues. Germline assignment: CDR1 MGHDK and CDR2 SYGVNS. Here the CDR3 DNA reads TGTGCCAGCAGTCCCCCCGGGGTATCTGGCTACACCTTC. Translated: CASSPPGVSGYTF.

Regarding this clone: This may be a read error, as it is one base from a much larger clone. The same CDR3 also results from other DNA sequences found in this sample. The chain joins TRBV7-9 to TRBJ1-2; 9 bases are shared with TRBD1. J was trimmed by 8 bases and V by 3 bases; bases with no gene match: 7. Germline V gene sequence: CDR1 SEHNR, CDR2 FQNEAQ (reference sequence). The CDR3 sequence is 14 residues long. The DNA for the CDR3 is TGTGCCAGCAGCTTTCTGACAGGGGGTGGGGGCTACACCTTC. It yields the protein CASSFLTGGGGYTF. The full variable domain, rest sourced from reference TRBV7-9 and TRBJ1-2, is DTGVSQNPRHKITKRGQNVTFRCDPISEHNRLYWYRQTLGQGPEFLTYFQNEAQLEKSRLLSDRFSAERPKGSFSTLEIQRTEQGDSAMYLCASSFLTGGGGYTFGSGTRLTVV.

The CDR3 region has the DNA TGTGCCAGCAGTGAATGGCCCCGGGACAGGGTTTACAATGAGCAGTTCTTC. Its protein product is CASSEWPRDRVYNEQFF. The rearrangement uses TRBV25-1 and TRBJ2-1, with TRBD1 matching over 9 bases. Germline values: CDR1 MGHDK, CDR2 SYGVNS. The trim removed 1 base at V and 4 bases at J, leaving 8 bases unmatched. The CDR3 has 17 residues.

The genes are TRBV10-2 and TRBJ1-2; no clear D gene. In germline, CDR1 is WSHSY, CDR2 SAAADI. Between the trimmed V and J ends, which lost 5 bases and 0 bases, there was a span of 10 bases. The length of the CDR3 is 14 residues. CDR3 amino acids: CASSLTTTNYGYTF. The CDR3, as DNA: TGCGCCAGCAGTCTCACGACAACTAACTATGGCTACACCTTC.

V usage is TRBV28 and J usage is TRBJ2-7; D might be TRBD1 (5 bases). CDR3 length: 16 amino acids. V was trimmed by 6 bases and J by 1 base, leaving 19 bases between them. Per the germline V gene, CDR1 is MDHEN and CDR2 is SYDVKM. The CDR3 DNA reads TGTGCCAGCAGCCTCATCTTGGGGCAGACTTCCTACGAGCAGTACTTC. Translating it yields CASSLILGQTSYEQYF.

The V and J genes are TRBV5-1 and TRBJ1-4; TRBD1 agrees at 9 bases. V dropped 1 base and J dropped 8; count of bases not matched to a gene: 18. The germline V gene encodes CDR1 SGHRS and CDR2 YFSETQ. The CDR3 extends over 19 amino acids. The CDR3 region is CASSLSRPGTGFIGEKLFF. The CDR3 bases are TGCGCCAGCAGCTTGTCCCGACCCGGGACAGGGTTTATTGGCGAAAAACTGTTTTTT.